This record looks at one TCR beta chain sequence and its context. Antigen unknown. Generated by immunoSEQ multiplex PCR, the TCRdb table keeps only in-frame clones and is missing some. Among about 73,000 clones listed, about nine tenths were seen once. This entry is derived from a study of OX40 agonist ivuxolimab in advanced cancers. At the level of the study: Patients were 65% to 85% male with ages roughly 23 to 79, mean about 60.

CDR1 is MNHEY and CDR2 is SMNVEV in the germline V gene (reference sequence). This CDR3 has 14 residues. Trimming pared 6 bases from V and 2 bases from J, leaving 14 bases between. Study-level results: Partial responders at 0.1-3.0 mg/kg showed near-lowest clonal expansion. Expanded clones belonging to CD8+ T cells outnumbered, on average, those of CD4+.

The sequences come from CD4+ or CD8+ T cells sorted from blood, collected in a trial of the OX40 agonist ivuxolimab. This receptor was taken from an adult with an advanced solid tumor such as melanoma, head and neck, liver or kidney cancer. The rearrangement links TRBV27 to TRBJ2-7, with a weak D call TRBD1 (5 bases). The CDR3 DNA follows: TGTGCCAGCAGCCTAAAAGGGGTGACCTACGAGCAGTACTTC. Amino acid sequence: CASSLKGVTYEQYF.